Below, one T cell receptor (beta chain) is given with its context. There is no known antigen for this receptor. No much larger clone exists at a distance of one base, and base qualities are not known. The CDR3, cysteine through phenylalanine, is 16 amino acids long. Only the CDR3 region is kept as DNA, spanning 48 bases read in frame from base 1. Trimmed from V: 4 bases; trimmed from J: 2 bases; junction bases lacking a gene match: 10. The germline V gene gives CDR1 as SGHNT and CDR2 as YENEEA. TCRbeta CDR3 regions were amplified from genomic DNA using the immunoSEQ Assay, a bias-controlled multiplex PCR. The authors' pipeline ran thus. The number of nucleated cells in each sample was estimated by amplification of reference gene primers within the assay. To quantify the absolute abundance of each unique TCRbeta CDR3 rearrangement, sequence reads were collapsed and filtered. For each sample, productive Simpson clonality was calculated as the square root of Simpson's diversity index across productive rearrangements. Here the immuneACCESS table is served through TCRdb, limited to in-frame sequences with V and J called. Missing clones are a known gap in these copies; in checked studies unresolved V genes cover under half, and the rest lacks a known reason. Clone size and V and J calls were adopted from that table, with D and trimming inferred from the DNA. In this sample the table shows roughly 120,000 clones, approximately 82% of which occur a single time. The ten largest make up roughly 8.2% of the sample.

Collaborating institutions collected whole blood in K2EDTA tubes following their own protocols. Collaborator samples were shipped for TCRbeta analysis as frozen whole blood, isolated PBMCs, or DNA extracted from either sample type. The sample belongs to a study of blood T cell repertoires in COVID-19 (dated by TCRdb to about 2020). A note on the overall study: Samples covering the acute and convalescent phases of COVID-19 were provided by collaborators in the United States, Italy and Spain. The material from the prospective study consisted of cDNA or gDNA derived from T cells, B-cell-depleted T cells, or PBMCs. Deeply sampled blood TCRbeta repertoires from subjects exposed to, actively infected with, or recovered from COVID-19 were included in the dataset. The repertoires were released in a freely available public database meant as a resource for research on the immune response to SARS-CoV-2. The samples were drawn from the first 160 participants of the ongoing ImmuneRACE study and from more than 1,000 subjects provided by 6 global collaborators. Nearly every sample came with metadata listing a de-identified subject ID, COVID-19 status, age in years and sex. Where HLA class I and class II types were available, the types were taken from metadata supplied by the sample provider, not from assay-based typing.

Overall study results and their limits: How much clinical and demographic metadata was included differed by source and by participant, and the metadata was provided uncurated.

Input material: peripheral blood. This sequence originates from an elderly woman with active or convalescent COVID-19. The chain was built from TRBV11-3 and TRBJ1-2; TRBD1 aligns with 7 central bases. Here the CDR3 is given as CASSSNNPTGNYGYTF. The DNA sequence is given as TGTGCCAGCAGCTCAAATAACCCGACAGGGAACTATGGCTACACCTTC.